This T cell receptor beta chain was recorded in a study of CD8 T cells in ankylosing spondylitis. Points from the study as a whole: Reported data indicate significant enrichment of disease-linked clones within matched ankylosing spondylitis synovial fluid. Some of the motif variants had earlier been found in reactive arthritis patients' fluid and blood. Ankylosing spondylitis blood appeared to be characterized by a TCR beta motif of 7 to 9 highly homologous variants.

V was shortened by 1 base and J by 2 bases, with 12 bases between the two germline ends. Germline V gene sequence: CDR1 DFQATT, CDR2 SNEGSKA (reference sequence). CDR3 size: 16 residues. Researchers built TCR beta libraries using quantitative 5'-RACE with molecular barcodes. TCRdb re-called the 5' RACE reads through MiXCR, storing one row per CDR3 protein. The data contain about 130,000 distinct CDR3 sequences, approximately 14% of them singletons. Turning to this clonotype: As yet, its antigen is unknown. It may be a read error: a sequence one base away is much more abundant.

The sample taken for sequencing was blood, either unsorted or a sorted T cell fraction (not recorded which). The chain carries TRBV20-1 and TRBJ1-6; D is uncertain. The receptor was derived from a female donor with ankylosing spondylitis or in good health (not recorded which). This CDR3 reads CSARGEGSPYNSPLHF. CDR3 nucleotides: TGCAGTGCTAGAGGGGAGGGAAGCCCCTATAATTCACCCCTCCACTTT.